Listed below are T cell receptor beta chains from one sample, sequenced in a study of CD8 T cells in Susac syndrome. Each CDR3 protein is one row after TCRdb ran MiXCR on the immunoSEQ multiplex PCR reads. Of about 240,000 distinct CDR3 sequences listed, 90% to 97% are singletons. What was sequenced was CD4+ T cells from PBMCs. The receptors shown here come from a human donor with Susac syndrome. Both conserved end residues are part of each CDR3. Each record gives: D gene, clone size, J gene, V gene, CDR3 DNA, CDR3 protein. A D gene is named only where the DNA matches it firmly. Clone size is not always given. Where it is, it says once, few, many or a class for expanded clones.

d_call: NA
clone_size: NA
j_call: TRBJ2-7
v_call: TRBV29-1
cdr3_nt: TGCAGCGTTGATCGTGGGGGCTCCGAGCAGTACTTC
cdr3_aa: CSVDRGGSEQYF

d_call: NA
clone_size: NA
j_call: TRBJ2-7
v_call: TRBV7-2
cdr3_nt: TGTGCCAGCAGCTTAGACGCGGGGGACAGGTTGTACGAGCAGTACTTC
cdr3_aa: CASSLDAGDRLYEQYF

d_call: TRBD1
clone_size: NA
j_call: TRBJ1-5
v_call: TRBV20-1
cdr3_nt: TGCAGTGCTACGGGGACAGCTGGGAATCAGCCCCAGCATTTT
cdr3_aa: CSATGTAGNQPQHF

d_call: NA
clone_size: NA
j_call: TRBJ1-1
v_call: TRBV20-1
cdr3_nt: TGCAGTGCCCCAAAGGCCCAAGTGAACACTGAAGCTTTCTTT
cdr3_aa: CSAPKAQVNTEAFF

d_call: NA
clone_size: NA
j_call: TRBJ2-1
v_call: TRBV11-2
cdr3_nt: TGTGCCAGCAGCTTTTCCGACCCCCGGCAGTTCTTC
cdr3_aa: CASSFSDPRQFF

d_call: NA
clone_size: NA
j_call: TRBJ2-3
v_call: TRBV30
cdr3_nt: TGTGCCTGGAGGAAGGTTAGCGGCAGCACAGATACGCAGTATTTT
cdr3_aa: CAWRKVSGSTDTQYF

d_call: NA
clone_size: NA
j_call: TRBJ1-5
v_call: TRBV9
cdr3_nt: TGTGCCAGCAGCCTCGTGGGAGGGTTGAATCAGCCCCAGCATTTT
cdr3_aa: CASSLVGGLNQPQHF

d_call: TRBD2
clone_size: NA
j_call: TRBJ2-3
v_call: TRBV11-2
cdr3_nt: TGTGCCAGCAGCCGGGGACTAGGAGATACGCAGTATTTT
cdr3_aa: CASSRGLGDTQYF

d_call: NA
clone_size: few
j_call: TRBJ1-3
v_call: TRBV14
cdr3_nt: TGTGCCAGCAGCGTGCCGGGAAACACCATATATTTT
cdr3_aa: CASSVPGNTIYF

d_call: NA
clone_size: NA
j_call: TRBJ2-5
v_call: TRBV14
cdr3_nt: TGTGCCAGCAGCCAAGATTCGGGGGCAGCCCAGTACTTC
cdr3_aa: CASSQDSGAAQYF

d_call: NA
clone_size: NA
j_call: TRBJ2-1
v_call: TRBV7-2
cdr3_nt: TGTGCCAGCAGCTCCTACGGGGGTGAGCAGTTCTTC
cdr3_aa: CASSSYGGEQFF

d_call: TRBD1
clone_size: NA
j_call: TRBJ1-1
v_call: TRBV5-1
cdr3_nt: TGCGCCAGCAGCTGGTGGGACAGACAGAACACTGAAGCTTTCTTT
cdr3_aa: CASSWWDRQNTEAFF

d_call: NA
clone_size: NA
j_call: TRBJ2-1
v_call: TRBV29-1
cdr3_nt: TGCAGCGTTGGGGCCCTCGTTACTAGCAGGTCCTACAATGAGCAGTTCTTC
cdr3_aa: CSVGALVTSRSYNEQFF

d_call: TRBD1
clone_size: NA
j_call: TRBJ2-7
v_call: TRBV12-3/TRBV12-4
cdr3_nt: TGTGCCAGCGGGAGGACAGGGCGCTACGAGCAGTACTTC
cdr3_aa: CASGRTGRYEQYF

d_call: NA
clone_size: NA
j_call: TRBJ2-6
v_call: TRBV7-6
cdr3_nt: TGTGCCGGGGGGCAGATCCTCTCTGGGGCCAACGTCCTGACTTTC
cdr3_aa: CAGGQILSGANVLTF

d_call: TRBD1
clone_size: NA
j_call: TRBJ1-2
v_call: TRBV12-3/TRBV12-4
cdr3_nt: TGTGCCAGCAGCGACACAGGGGGGTACACCTTC
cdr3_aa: CASSDTGGYTF

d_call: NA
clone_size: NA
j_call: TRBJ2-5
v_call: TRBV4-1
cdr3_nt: TGCGCCAGCAGTCTCAGACCGCTAGCAGTACAAGAGACCCAGTACTTC
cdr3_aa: CASSLRPLAVQETQYF

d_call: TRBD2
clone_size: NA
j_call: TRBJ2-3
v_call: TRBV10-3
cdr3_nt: TGTGCCATCAGTGATCTCCTAGCGGGCAGCACAGATACGCAGTATTTT
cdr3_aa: CAISDLLAGSTDTQYF

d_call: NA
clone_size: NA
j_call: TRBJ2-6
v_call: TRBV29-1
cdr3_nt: TGCAGCGTTGAAACAGGGACTGGGGCCAACGTCCTGACTTTC
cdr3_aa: CSVETGTGANVLTF

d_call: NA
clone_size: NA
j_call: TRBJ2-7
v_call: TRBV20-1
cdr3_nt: TGCAGTGCTAGTCCTGCGTCCTACGAGCAGTACTTC
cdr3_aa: CSASPASYEQYF

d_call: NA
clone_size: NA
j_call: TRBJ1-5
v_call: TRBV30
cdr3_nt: TGTGCCTGGAGTGTACGGGACCATCAGCCCCAGCATTTT
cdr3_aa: CAWSVRDHQPQHF

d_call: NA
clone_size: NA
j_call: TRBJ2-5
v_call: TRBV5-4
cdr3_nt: TGTGCCAGCAGCTTGGTGGCGGGGCCGGAGACCCAGTACTTC
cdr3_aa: CASSLVAGPETQYF

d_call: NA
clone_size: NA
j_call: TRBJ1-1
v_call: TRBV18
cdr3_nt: TGTGCCAGCTCACCGGAGGGACACCAGAACACTGAAGCTTTCTTT
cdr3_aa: CASSPEGHQNTEAFF

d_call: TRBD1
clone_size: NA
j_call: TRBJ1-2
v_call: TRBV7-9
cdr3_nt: TGTGCCAGCAGCCCTCCACAGGGGGTAGTCTATGGCTACACCTTC
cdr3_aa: CASSPPQGVVYGYTF

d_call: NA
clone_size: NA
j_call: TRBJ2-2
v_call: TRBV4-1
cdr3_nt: TGCGCCAGCAGCCAAAGCATAGGGGAGCTGTTTTTT
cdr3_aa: CASSQSIGELFF

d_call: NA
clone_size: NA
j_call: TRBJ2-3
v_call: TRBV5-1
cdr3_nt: TGCGCCAGCAGCTTCCCATCAGATACGCAGTATTTT
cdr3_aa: CASSFPSDTQYF

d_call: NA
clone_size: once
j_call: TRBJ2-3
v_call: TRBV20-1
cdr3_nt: TGCAGTGCCAATTCAGCGGAGCTCACAGATACGCAGTATTTT
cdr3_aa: CSANSAELTDTQYF